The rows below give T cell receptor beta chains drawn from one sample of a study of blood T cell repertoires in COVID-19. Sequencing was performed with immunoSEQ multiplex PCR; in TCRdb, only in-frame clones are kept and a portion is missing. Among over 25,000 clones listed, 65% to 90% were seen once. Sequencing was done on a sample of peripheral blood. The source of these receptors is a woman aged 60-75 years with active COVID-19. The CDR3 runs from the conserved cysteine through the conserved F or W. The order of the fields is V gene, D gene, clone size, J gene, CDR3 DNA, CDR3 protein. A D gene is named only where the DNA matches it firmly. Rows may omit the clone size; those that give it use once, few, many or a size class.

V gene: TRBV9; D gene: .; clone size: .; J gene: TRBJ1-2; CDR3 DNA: TGTGCCAGCAGCGTAGGGGACAATAACTATGGCTACACCTTC; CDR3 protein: CASSVGDNNYGYTF
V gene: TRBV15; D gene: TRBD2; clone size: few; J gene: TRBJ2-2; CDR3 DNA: TGTGCCACCAGCAGAGATATTGGACTAGCGGGAGTCGGGAACACCGGGGAGCTGTTTTTT; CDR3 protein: CATSRDIGLAGVGNTGELFF
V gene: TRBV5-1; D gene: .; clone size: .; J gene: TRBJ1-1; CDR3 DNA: TGCGCCAGCAGGGAGGCGGTTTTGAGCACTGAAGCTTTCTTT; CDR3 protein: CASREAVLSTEAFF
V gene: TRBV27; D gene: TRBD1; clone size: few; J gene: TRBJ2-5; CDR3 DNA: TGTGCCAGCAGATCACAAGGGACAGGGAAAGAGACCCAGTACTTC; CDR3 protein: CASRSQGTGKETQYF
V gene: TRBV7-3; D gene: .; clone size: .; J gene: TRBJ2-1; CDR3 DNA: TGTGCCAGCAGCTCCTCTGGCGGGTATGAGCAGTTCTTC; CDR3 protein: CASSSSGGYEQFF
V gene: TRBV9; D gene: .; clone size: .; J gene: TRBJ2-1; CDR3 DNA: TGTGCCAGCAGCCCACAGACGGGAAGCTCCTACAATGAGCAGTTCTTC; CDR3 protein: CASSPQTGSSYNEQFF
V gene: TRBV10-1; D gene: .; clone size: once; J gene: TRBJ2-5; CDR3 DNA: TGCGCCAGCCCCCTCGGTGTCAAGACCCAGTACTTC; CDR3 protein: CASPLGVKTQYF
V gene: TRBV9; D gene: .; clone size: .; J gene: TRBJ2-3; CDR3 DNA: TGTGCCAGCAGCGCCGGAGTTGGAGGGGGGGGCACAGATACGCAGTATTTT; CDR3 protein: CASSAGVGGGGTDTQYF
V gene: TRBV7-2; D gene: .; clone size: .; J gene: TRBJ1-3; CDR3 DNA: TGTGCCAGCAGTATCTTGTTAGGGGCCTTCTCTGGAAACACCATATATTTT; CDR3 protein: CASSILLGAFSGNTIYF
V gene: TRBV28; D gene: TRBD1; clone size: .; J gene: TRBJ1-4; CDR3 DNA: TGTGCCAGCAGTTCAAGCTCGGCAGGGGGCTTTTTGTTTTTT; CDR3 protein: CASSSSSAGGFLFF
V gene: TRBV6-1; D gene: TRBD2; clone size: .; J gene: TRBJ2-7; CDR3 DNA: TGTGCCAGCAGTGAATCGGGGGGACCCTACGAGCAGTACTTC; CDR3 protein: CASSESGGPYEQYF
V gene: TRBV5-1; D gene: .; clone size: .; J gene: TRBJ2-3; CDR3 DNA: TGCGCCAGCAGCTTGGCTCAGGGGAGCACAGATACGCAGTATTTT; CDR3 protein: CASSLAQGSTDTQYF
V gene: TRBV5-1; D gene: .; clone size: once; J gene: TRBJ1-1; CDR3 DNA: TGCGCCAGCAGCGAAAAACCCAGGGGTGTGGAAGCTTTCTTT; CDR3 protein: CASSEKPRGVEAFF
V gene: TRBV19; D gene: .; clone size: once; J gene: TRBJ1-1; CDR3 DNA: TGTGCGAGTAGGGGGGGATTCCAGATGAACACTGAAGCTTTCTTT; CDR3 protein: CASRGGFQMNTEAFF
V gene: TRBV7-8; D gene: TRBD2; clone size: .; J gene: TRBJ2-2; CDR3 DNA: TGTGCCAGCAGCTTAGAGAGGCGGGGGGCGAACACCGGGGAGCTGTTTTTT; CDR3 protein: CASSLERRGANTGELFF
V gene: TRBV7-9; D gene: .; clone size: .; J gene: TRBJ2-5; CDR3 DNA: TGTGCCAGCAGTCAAGTAAAATGGGCCAAAGAGACCCAGTACTTC; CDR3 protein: CASSQVKWAKETQYF
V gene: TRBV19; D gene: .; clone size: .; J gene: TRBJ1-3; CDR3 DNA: TGTGCCAGTAGTGTGGGCAGCTCTGGAAACACCATATATTTT; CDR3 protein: CASSVGSSGNTIYF
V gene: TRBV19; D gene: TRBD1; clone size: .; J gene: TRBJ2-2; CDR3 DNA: TGTGCCAGTAGTCCTCTCGGGACAGGAATTACGAACACCGGGGAGCTGTTTTTT; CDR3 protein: CASSPLGTGITNTGELFF
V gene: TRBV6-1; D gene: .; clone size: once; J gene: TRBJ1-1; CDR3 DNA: TGTGCCAGCAGTGAACTCTACACTGAAGCTTTCTTT; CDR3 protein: CASSELYTEAFF
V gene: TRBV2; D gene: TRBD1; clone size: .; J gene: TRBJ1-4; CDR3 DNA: TGTGCCAGCAGTGAACGCAGTTCTTGGGACAGAGATGAAAAACTGTTTTTT; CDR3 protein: CASSERSSWDRDEKLFF
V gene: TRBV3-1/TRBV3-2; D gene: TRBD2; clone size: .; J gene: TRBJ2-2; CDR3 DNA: TGTGCCAGCAGCCAAGTAAGCGGGGGTGTCGGGGAGCTGTTTTTT; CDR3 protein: CASSQVSGGVGELFF
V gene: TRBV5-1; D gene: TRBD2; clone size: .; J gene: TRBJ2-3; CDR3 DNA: TGCGCCAGCAGCTTGTGGGTCGCGGGGGACAGCACAGATACGCAGTATTTT; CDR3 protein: CASSLWVAGDSTDTQYF
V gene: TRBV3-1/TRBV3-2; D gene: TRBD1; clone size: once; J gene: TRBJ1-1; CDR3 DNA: TGTGCCAGCAGTCGGGGACAGGTGAACACTGAAGCTTTCTTT; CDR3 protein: CASSRGQVNTEAFF
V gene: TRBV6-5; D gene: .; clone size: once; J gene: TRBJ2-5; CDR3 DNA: TGTGCCAGCAGCTACAGAGGCTACCAAGAGACCCAGTACTTC; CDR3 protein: CASSYRGYQETQYF
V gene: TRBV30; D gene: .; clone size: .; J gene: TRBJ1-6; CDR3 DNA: TGTGCCTGGGGAAGGGGCTCCTATAATTCACCCCTCCACTTT; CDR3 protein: CAWGRGSYNSPLHF
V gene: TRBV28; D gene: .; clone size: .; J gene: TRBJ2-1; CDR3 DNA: TGTGCCAGCAGTTTTGTCCGGGATGAGCAGTTCTTC; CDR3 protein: CASSFVRDEQFF
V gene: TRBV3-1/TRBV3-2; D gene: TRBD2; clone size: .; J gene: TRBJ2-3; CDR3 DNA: TGTGCCAGCAGCCGAGTCCCCCCAGCGGGGCTCTCTAGCACAGATACGCAGTATTTT; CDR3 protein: CASSRVPPAGLSSTDTQYF
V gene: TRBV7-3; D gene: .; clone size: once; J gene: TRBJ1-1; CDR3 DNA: TGTGCCAGCAGCCCCGACTTAAACACTGAAGCTTTCTTT; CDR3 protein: CASSPDLNTEAFF
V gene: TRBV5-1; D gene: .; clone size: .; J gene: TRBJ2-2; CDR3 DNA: TGCGCCAGCAGCATCACAGGGATCGGCGGGGAGCTGTTTTTT; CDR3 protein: CASSITGIGGELFF
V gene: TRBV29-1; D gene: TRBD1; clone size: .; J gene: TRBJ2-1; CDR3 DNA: TGCAGCGCGCGGGGACAGGGGAGTAGTCCCTACAATGAGCAGTTCTTC; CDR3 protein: CSARGQGSSPYNEQFF
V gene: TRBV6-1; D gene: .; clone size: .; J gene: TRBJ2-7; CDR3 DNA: TGTGCCAGCAGTGAAACCCTATTCTACGAGCAGTACTTC; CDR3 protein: CASSETLFYEQYF
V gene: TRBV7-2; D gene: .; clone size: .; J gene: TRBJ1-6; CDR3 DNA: TGTGCCAGCAGGAGAGATACGGGGAATTCACCCCTCCACTTT; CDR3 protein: CASRRDTGNSPLHF
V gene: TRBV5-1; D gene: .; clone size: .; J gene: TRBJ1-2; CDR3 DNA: TGCGCCAGCAGCTTAACCGGGACAACGAACTATGGCTACACCTTC; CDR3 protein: CASSLTGTTNYGYTF
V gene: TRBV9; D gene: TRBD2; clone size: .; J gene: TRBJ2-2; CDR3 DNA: TGTGCCAGCAGCGTTGCCGGGACTAGTCCCACCGGGGAGCTGTTTTTT; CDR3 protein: CASSVAGTSPTGELFF
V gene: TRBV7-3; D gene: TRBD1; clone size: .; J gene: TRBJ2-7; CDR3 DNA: TGTGCCAGCAGCTTAACGGCCCAAGATTGGACAGGGAGAACCTACGAGCAGTACTTC; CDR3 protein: CASSLTAQDWTGRTYEQYF
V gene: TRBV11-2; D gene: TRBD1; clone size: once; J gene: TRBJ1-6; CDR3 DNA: TGTGCCAGCAGCGCGTTACAGGGGGATTCACCCCTCCACTTT; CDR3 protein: CASSALQGDSPLHF
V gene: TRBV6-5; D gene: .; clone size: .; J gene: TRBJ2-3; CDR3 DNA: TGTGCCAGCCTATCGGGGTTGACTAGCACAGATACGCAGTATTTT; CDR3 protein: CASLSGLTSTDTQYF
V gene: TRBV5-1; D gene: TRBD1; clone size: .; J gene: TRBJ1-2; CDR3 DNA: TGCGCCAGCAGCTTGGTGGGACAGGTACCTTTCTATGGCTACACCTTC; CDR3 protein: CASSLVGQVPFYGYTF
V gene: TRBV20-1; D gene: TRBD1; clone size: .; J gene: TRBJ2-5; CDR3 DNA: TGCAGTGCTAGTCCGGGACAGGGGAATCGGGAGACCCAGTACTTC; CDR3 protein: CSASPGQGNRETQYF
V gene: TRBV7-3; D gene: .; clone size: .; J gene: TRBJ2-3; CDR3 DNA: TGTGCCAGCAGCAGGGGGATAGCAGATACGCAGTATTTT; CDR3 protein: CASSRGIADTQYF
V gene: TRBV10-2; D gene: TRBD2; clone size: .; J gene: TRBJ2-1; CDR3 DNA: TGCGCCAGCAGTGAACCGGGACTAGCGGGAGTCAATGAGCAGTTCTTC; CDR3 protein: CASSEPGLAGVNEQFF
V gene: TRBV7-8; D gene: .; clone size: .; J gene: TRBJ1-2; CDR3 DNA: TGTGCCAGCAGCTTCTCTGGGGCAGGCTATGGCTACACCTTC; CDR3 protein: CASSFSGAGYGYTF
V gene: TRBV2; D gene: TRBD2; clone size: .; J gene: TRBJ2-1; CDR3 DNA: TGTGCCAGCAGGGATCGGACTAGCGGGGGGAACTACAATGAGCAGTTCTTC; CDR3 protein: CASRDRTSGGNYNEQFF
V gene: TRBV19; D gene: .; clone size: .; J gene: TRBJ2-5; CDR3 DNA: TGTGCCAGTAGTATAGCGCGGGGCCCGGAAGAGACCCAGTACTTC; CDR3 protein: CASSIARGPEETQYF
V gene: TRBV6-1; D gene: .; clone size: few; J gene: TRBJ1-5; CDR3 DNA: TGTGCCAGCAGTGAAAATCGACAGATCTATAGCAATCAGCCCCAGCATTTT; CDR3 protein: CASSENRQIYSNQPQHF
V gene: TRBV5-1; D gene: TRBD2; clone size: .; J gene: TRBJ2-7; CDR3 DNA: TGCGCCAGCAGCCCGCAGACTAGCGGCACACTCACCCGGAAGTACTTC; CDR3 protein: CASSPQTSGTLTRKYF
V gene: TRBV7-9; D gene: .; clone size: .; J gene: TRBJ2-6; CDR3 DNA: TGTGCCAGCAGCCCCCAGACAGGAAACTCTGGGGCCAACGTCCTGACTTTC; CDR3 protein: CASSPQTGNSGANVLTF
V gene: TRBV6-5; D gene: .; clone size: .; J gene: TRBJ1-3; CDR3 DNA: TGTGCCAGCAGCCGATTGGACAGTGGAAACACCATATATTTT; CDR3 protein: CASSRLDSGNTIYF
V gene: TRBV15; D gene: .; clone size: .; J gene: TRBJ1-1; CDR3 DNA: TGTGCCACCAGCACGGGGGGCCGGGCTGAAGCTTTCTTT; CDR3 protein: CATSTGGRAEAFF
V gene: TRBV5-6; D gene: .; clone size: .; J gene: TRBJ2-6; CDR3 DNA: TGTGCCAGCAGCTTACAGGGTTCCTTCTCTGGGGCCAACGTCCTGACTTTC; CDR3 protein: CASSLQGSFSGANVLTF
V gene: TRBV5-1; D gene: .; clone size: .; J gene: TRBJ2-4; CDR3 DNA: TGCGCCAGCAGCTTTGTCACAGGCGGAAACATTCAGTACTTC; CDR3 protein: CASSFVTGGNIQYF
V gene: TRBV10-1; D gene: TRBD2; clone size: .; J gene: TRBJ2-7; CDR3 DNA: TGCGCCAGCAGTGAGTCGGGACTAGCCATCTACGAGCAGTACTTC; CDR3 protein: CASSESGLAIYEQYF
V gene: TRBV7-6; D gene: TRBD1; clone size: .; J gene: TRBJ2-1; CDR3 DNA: TGTGCCAGCAGCTTAGCCCGGGACAGGGCTCTTTACAATGAGCAGTTCTTC; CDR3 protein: CASSLARDRALYNEQFF
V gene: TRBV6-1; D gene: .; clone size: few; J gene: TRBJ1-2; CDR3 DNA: TGTGCCAGCAGTGAGGGCGGGTTAGGAGGACTCGGGCGTGGCTACACCTTC; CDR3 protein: CASSEGGLGGLGRGYTF
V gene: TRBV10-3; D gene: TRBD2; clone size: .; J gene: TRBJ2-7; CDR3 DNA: TGTGCCATCAGTGTGACTAGCGGGGGGAATCTAATCCACGAGCAGTACTTC; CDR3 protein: CAISVTSGGNLIHEQYF
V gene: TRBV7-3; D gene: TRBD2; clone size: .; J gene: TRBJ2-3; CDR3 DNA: TGTGCCAGCAGCCCCCGGCTAGCGGGCACAGATACGCAGTATTTT; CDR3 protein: CASSPRLAGTDTQYF
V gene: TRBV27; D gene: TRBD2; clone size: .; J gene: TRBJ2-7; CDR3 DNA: TGTGCCAGCAGTAGTAGCGGGAGGTCCGGGGAGCAGTACTTC; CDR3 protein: CASSSSGRSGEQYF